This passage covers 27 T cell receptor beta chains from one sample sequenced in a study of identical twins. TCRdb called the 5' RACE reads again in MiXCR, with one record for every CDR3 protein. Of roughly 1,500,000 distinct CDR3 sequences in the sample, about 32% were seen once. The sequencing sample was made of cord blood. These receptors were collected from a newborn girl in good health.

CDR3 coding DNA: TGTGCCAGCAGGCCATCGGGAGGGCCCAACTATGGCTACACCTTC. Protein product: CASRPSGGPNYGYTF. The rearrangement links TRBV6-2 or TRBV6-3 to TRBJ1-2; D is unclear. The V gene's germline CDR1 is MNHEY and CDR2 SVGEGT. Trimming took 6 bases from V and 2 from J, leaving 16 bases between them. The CDR3 loop spans 15 amino acids.

This clonotype came up a few times. The CDR3 region is CASARGTSGNEQFF. The CDR3 bases are TGTGCCAGTGCCAGGGGCACTAGCGGCAATGAGCAGTTCTTC. The chain recombines TRBV19 with TRBJ2-1; 8 nucleotides align to TRBD2. J lost 6 bases, V lost 8 bases, and 9 bases had no gene match. Germline-derived CDR1 and CDR2 are LNHDA and SQIVND (reference sequence). There are 14 residues in the CDR3.

This clonotype has more than one count but fewer than ten. The chain employs TRBV20-1 and TRBJ2-5; weak D call: TRBD2 (6 bases). The ends were cut back, 6 bases at V and 5 bases at J, with 25 bases in the middle. CDR3 length: 16 amino acids. CDR1 and CDR2 (germline): DFQATT, SNEGSKA (reference sequence). The CDR3 protein is CSAQPYLIGAGETQYF. CDR3 nucleotide sequence: TGCAGTGCCCAACCTTACCTTATCGGGGCGGGGGAGACCCAGTACTTC.

This clonotype was seen a handful of times. The chain couples TRBV3-1 to TRBJ2-5; D possibly corresponds to TRBD1 (5 bases). Germline V gene lookup returns CDR1 LGHDT and CDR2 YNNKEL (reference sequence). This CDR3 comprises 14 residues. V dropped 2 bases and J dropped 10 bases, with 17 bases sitting between them. The chain's CDR3 is CASSQMATQGSQYF. The CDR3 coding sequence is TGTGCCAGCAGCCAAATGGCTACCCAGGGTAGCCAGTACTTC.

This rearrangement joins TRBV12-3 or TRBV12-4 to TRBJ1-4, with a weak D call TRBD1 (6 bases). The CDR3 is 17 amino acids. V lost 2 bases, J lost 1 base, and 14 bases lay in between. CDR3 coding DNA: TGTGCCAGCAGTTTAAGCGGGGGGCGCGGAACTAATGAAAAACTGTTTTTT. This translates into CASSLSGGRGTNEKLFF.

J is TRBJ2-5 and V is TRBV19; 10 nucleotides agree with TRBD1. The J call may be wrong; the DNA end is better matched by TRBJ2-7. Germline loops: CDR1 LNHDA, CDR2 SQIVND (reference sequence). The CDR3 is 13 residues long. CDR3 sequence reads: CASKQTGGDEQYF. In DNA, the CDR3 is TGTGCCAGTAAGCAGACAGGGGGCGACGAGCAGTACTTC.

This chain links TRBV29-1 with TRBJ2-3, with D unresolved. CDR3 size: 14 residues. Germline V gene lookup returns CDR1 SQVTM and CDR2 ANQGSEA. V was pared by 7 bases and J by 0 bases, with 14 bases between. The CDR3 nucleotides read TGCAGCGCCGGTCAGGACGGGAGCACAGATACGCAGTATTTT. Residues: CSAGQDGSTDTQYF.

The chain joins TRBV20-1 to TRBJ2-3; 7 bases map to TRBD2. The CDR3 has 16 residues. Germline V lookup: CDR1 DFQATT, CDR2 SNEGSKA (reference sequence). Trimming took 6 bases from V and 0 from J; bases not matched to a gene: 12. The CDR3 bases are TGCAGTGCCAACCCCCCTAGCGGTACTAGCACAGATACGCAGTATTTT. Its translation is CSANPPSGTSTDTQYF.

The DNA of the CDR3 is TGTGCCAGCAGCCGTACTTCTGCGGGGGGGTACAATGAGCAGTTCTTC. It yields the protein CASSRTSAGGYNEQFF. This sequence joins TRBV5-5 and TRBJ2-1; 9 bases align to TRBD2. In germline, CDR1 is SGHKS, CDR2 YYEKEE (reference sequence). V gave up 4 bases and J gave up 4 bases; unmatched junction bases: 9. This CDR3 is built from 16 residues.

The genes are TRBV3-1 and TRBJ2-1; tentative D call: TRBD2 (6 bases). This CDR3 is built from 15 residues. The V and J ends lost 4 bases and 5 bases respectively, with 15 bases between them. Germline CDR1 LGHDT, CDR2 YNNKEL (reference sequence). The CDR3 is CASSPWAGSNNEQFF. Here the CDR3 DNA reads TGTGCCAGCAGCCCTTGGGCGGGATCCAACAATGAGCAGTTCTTC.

This clonotype was found a few times. V is TRBV6-1 and J is TRBJ2-7, with a tentative D call TRBD1 (5 bases). CDR3 length equals 15 residues. Trimming left V 2 bases short and J 2 bases short, with 13 bases between. From germline, CDR1 is MNHNS and CDR2 SASEGT. CDR3 in amino acids: CASSELRTNTYEQYF. CDR3 nucleotides: TGTGCCAGCAGTGAACTACGGACAAATACCTACGAGCAGTACTTC.

A few counts support this clonotype. The V call is TRBV5-1, the J call TRBJ2-7; D remains unclear. The germline V gene has CDR1 SGHRS and CDR2 YFSETQ. CDR3 length equals 17 residues. V gave up 0 bases and J gave up 2 bases, with 18 bases separating them. In nucleotides, the CDR3 is TGCGCCAGCAGCTTGGCCAACAGTGGACGTATGACCTACGAGCAGTACTTC. Amino acid sequence: CASSLANSGRMTYEQYF.

The genes are TRBV5-1 and TRBJ2-7; D is possibly TRBD2 (5 bases). This CDR3 contains 15 residues. V was pared by 4 bases and J by 3 bases, with 17 bases between. Germline V CDR1 and CDR2: SGHRS, YFSETQ. The CDR3 here is CASSQRVGPNYEQYF. CDR3 in DNA: TGCGCCAGCAGCCAGAGGGTGGGCCCAAACTACGAGCAGTACTTC.

This clonotype was found many times. The V call is TRBV29-1, the J call TRBJ2-7, with D possibly being TRBD1 (5 bases). V lost 3 bases to trimming and J lost 3 bases, with 6 bases between them. This CDR3 has 11 residues. The germline gives CDR1 SQVTM, CDR2 ANQGSEA. The chain's CDR3 is CSVDDSYEQYF. DNA of the CDR3: TGCAGCGTTGACGACAGCTACGAGCAGTACTTC.

The chain recombines TRBV7-2 with TRBJ1-3, with D hard to call. This CDR3 is built from 14 residues. V gave up 3 bases and J gave up 0 bases, with 6 bases separating them. Germline values: CDR1 SGHTA, CDR2 FQGNSA. The CDR3 region has the DNA TGTGCCAGCAGCTTCCCCATCTCTGGAAACACCATATATTTT. Residues: CASSFPISGNTIYF.

This clonotype showed up just a few times. The gene calls are TRBV29-1 and TRBJ1-2; no clear D. Deletions cut 6 bases from V and 6 bases from J, with 17 bases between. The V gene's germline CDR1 is SQVTM and CDR2 ANQGSEA. The CDR3 has 13 amino acids. The CDR3 is CSVPRVKSDGYTF. Here the CDR3 DNA reads TGCAGCGTCCCTCGGGTAAAAAGCGATGGCTACACCTTC. The variable domain in full, with the rest retrieved from reference TRBV29-1 and TRBJ1-2, is SAVISQKPSRDICQRGTSLTIQCQVDSQVTMMFWYRQQPGQSLTLIATANQGSEATYESGFVIDKFPISRPNLTFSTLTVSNMSPEDSSIYLCSVPRVKSDGYTFGSGTRLTVV.

This clonotype was found once. V and J are TRBV3-1 and TRBJ2-1, with 11 bases lining up with TRBD2. The CDR3 runs to 18 residues. J lost 8 bases, V lost 1 base, and 13 bases had no gene match. Germline assignment: CDR1 LGHDT and CDR2 YNNKEL (reference sequence). The CDR3 reads CASSQGILAGGPLHEQFF. CDR3 DNA: TGTGCCAGCAGCCAAGGGATATTAGCGGGAGGGCCTCTTCATGAGCAGTTCTTC.

The V and J genes are TRBV12-3 or TRBV12-4 and TRBJ2-7, with TRBD2 as a possible D gene (5 bases). Trimming left V 0 bases short and J 2 bases short, with 11 bases between. The CDR3 is made up of 15 amino acids. The CDR3 DNA reads TGTGCCAGCAGTTTAGCCCCCGTACTAGCCTACGAGCAGTACTTC. It is translated as CASSLAPVLAYEQYF.

This clonotype was seen more than once but under ten times. The V and J genes are TRBV28 and TRBJ2-7, with TRBD2 matching 13 bases. The J segment lost 5 bases and the V segment lost 6 bases, leaving 13 bases of the junction unmatched. In germline, CDR1 is MDHEN, CDR2 SYDVKM. The CDR3 extends over 17 amino acids. In nucleotides, the CDR3 is TGTGCCAGCAGCCCTTTGGCCCGGACTAGCGGGAGTGACGAGCAGTACTTC. Translating gives CASSPLARTSGSDEQYF.

The chain has TRBV12-3 or TRBV12-4 and TRBJ2-3, with 7 positions matching TRBD1. Losses at the gene ends were 6 bases for V and 5 bases for J; bases not matched to a gene: 5. The CDR3 is 13 residues long. The CDR3 bases are TGTGCCAGCAGCCGGACAGGCCTAGATACGCAGTATTTT. As protein: CASSRTGLDTQYF.

The genes are TRBV20-1 and TRBJ1-1; D not certain. Per germline, CDR1 DFQATT and CDR2 SNEGSKA (reference sequence). V lost 2 bases and J 3 bases, leaving 16 bases between the germline ends. The CDR3 sequence is 15 residues long. The CDR3 spells CSARTIGREDTEAFF. CDR3 bases: TGCAGTGCTAGAACCATAGGGAGAGAGGACACTGAAGCTTTCTTT.

This clonotype appeared a few times. The chain uses TRBV3-1 and TRBJ2-3; 9 bases fit TRBD2. Germline V CDR1 and CDR2: LGHDT, YNNKEL (reference sequence). J was trimmed by 2 bases and V by 0 bases; bases with no gene match: 6. This CDR3 region has 17 residues. CDR3 sequence reads: CASSQDPSGTFTDTQYF. Written as DNA, the CDR3 is TGTGCCAGCAGCCAAGACCCTAGCGGGACCTTCACAGATACGCAGTATTTT.

This chain connects TRBV5-6 to TRBJ1-2, with a possible D match to TRBD1 (6 bases). Per germline, CDR1 SGHDT and CDR2 YYEEEE. V dropped 2 bases and J dropped 0 bases, with 14 bases sitting between them. The CDR3 consists of 16 residues. CDR3 nucleotides: TGTGCCAGCAGCTTCTTTGGGGGGGCCGCTAACTATGGCTACACCTTC. It specifies CASSFFGGAANYGYTF.

This clonotype was counted only a few times. The chain joins TRBV12-3 or TRBV12-4 to TRBJ1-2, with unresolved D. This CDR3 contains 14 residues. V was cut by 0 bases and J by 8 bases, with 13 bases left in between. CDR3: CASSLAVRSGGYTF. The CDR3 DNA is TGTGCCAGCAGTTTAGCCGTGAGAAGCGGGGGCTACACCTTC.

A few counts support this clonotype. The chain joins TRBV7-9 to TRBJ2-5; 9 bases fit TRBD2. The CDR3 is 16 residues long. Per the germline V gene, CDR1 is SEHNR and CDR2 is FQNEAQ (reference sequence). The junction had 9 bases not matched to a gene; V was cut back by 3 bases and J by 4 bases. Written as DNA, the CDR3 is TGTGCCAGCAGCTTCCCGCCTAGCGGGGTCGGAGAGACCCAGTACTTC. This translates into CASSFPPSGVGETQYF.

The CDR3 DNA is TGTGCCAGCAGCTGGCCGGGTCTCAGAGCTAACAGCTCCTACAATGAGCAGTACTTC. Translation gives CASSWPGLRANSSYNEQYF. The chain has TRBV7-2 and TRBJ2-7; D unresolved. Germline values: CDR1 SGHTA, CDR2 FQGNSA. V shed 4 bases and J shed 7 bases, with 32 bases lying between them. CDR3 size: 19 residues.

This clonotype has a handful of counts. The V gene is TRBV20-1, the J gene TRBJ2-1, with 11 bases lining up with TRBD2. Per the germline V gene, CDR1 is DFQATT and CDR2 is SNEGSKA (reference sequence). V dropped 1 base and J dropped 1; count of bases not matched to a gene: 6. The CDR3 has 17 residues. Here the CDR3 DNA reads TGCAGTGCTAGAGGACTAGCGGGAACAGGGTCCTACAATGAGCAGTTCTTC. Translation: CSARGLAGTGSYNEQFF.